This T cell receptor beta chain is drawn from a study of PD-1 blockade in classical Hodgkin lymphoma. In every patient, relapse followed autologous stem cell transplantation, while exposure to brentuximab vedotin differed. Measured with immunoSEQ multiplex PCR; TCRdb has only the in-frame clones, and not every one. The table includes about 23,000 clones, around 82% detected once. The sequence came from a human donor with classical Hodgkin lymphoma. This specimen was peripheral blood mononuclear cells (PBMCs), taken before the second cycle of nivolumab.

The CDR3 is CASSLRAGGNEQFF. In nucleotides, the CDR3 is TGCGCCAGCAGCTTGAGGGCAGGGGGCAATGAGCAGTTCTTC. The rearrangement links TRBV5-1 to TRBJ2-1; TRBD1 agrees at 7 bases. This CDR3 is 14 amino acids long. The germline gives CDR1 SGHRS, CDR2 YFSETQ. With 1 base clipped from V and 6 bases from J, the junction kept 4 bases outside the gene matches.